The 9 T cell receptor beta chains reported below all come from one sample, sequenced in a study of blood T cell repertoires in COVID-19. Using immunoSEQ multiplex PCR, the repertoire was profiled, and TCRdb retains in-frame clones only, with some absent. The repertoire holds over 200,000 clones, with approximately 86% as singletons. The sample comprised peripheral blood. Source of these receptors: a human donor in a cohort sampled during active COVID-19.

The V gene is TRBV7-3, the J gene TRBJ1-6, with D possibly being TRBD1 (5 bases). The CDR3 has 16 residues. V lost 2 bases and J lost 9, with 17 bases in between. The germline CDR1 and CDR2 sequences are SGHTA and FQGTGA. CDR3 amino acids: CASSLEPGLISSPLHF. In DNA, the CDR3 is TGTGCCAGCAGCTTAGAACCAGGGCTCATTAGTTCACCCCTCCACTTT. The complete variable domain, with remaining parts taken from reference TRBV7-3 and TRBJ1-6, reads GAGVSQTPSNKVTEKGKYVELRCDPISGHTALYWYRQSLGQGPEFLIYFQGTGAADDSGLPNDRFFAVRPEGSVSTLKIQRTERGDSAVYLCASSLEPGLISSPLHFGNGTRLTVT.

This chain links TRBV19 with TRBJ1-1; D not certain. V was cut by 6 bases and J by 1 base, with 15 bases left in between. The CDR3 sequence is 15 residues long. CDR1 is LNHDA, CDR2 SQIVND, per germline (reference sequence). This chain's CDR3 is CASSPTRLPNTEAFF. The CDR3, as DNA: TGTGCCAGTAGCCCCACTCGACTCCCGAACACTGAAGCTTTCTTT.

As DNA, the CDR3 is TGCGCCAGCAGCACCCTAGCGATCAGGGACGAGCAGTACTTC. It encodes CASSTLAIRDEQYF. The rearrangement joins TRBV5-1 to TRBJ2-7; maybe TRBD2 (6 bases). V was shortened by 4 bases and J by 5 bases, with 16 bases between the two germline ends. CDR1 and CDR2 from the germline V gene are SGHRS and YFSETQ. The CDR3 length is 14 residues.

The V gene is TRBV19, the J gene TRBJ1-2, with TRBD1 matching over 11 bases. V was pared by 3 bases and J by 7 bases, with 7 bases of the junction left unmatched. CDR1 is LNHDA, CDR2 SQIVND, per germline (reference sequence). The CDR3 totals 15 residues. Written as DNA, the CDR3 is TGTGCCAGTAGTATCATAGGACAGGGGGCTGGTGGCTACACCTTC. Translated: CASSIIGQGAGGYTF.

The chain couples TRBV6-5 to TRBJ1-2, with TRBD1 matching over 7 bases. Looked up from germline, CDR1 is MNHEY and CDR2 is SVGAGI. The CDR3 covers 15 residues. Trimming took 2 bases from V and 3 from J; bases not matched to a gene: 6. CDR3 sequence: CASSYLSTGDYGYTF. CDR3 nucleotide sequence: TGTGCCAGCAGTTACCTTTCTACAGGGGACTATGGCTACACCTTC.

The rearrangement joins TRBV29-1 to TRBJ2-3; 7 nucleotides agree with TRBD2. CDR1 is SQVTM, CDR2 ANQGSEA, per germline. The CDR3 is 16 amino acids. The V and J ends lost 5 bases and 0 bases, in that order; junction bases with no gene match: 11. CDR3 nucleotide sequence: TGCAGCGTTCTTTTAGCGGGCCCTCCTAGCACAGATACGCAGTATTTT. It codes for CSVLLAGPPSTDTQYF.

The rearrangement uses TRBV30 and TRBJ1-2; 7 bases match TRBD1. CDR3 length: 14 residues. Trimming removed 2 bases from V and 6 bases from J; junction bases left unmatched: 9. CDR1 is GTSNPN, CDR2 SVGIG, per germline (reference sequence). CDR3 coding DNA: TGTGCCTGGAGTCTGACGATCAGGGGGGATGGCTACACCTTC. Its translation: CAWSLTIRGDGYTF.

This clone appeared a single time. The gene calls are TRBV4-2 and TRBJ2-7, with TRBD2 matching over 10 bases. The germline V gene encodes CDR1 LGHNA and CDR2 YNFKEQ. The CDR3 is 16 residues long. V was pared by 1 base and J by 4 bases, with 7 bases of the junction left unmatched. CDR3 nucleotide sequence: TGTGCCAGCAGCCAAGTGGGCGCGGGACTAGCGTACGAGCAGTACTTC. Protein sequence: CASSQVGAGLAYEQYF.

The CDR3 sequence is CASFVEGEGTEAFF. CDR3 nucleotide sequence: TGTGCCAGTTTCGTCGAGGGGGAGGGCACTGAAGCTTTCTTT. The chain joins TRBV28 to TRBJ1-1, with D tentatively TRBD1 (6 bases). V lost 9 bases to trimming and J lost 4 bases, with 18 bases between them. CDR1 and CDR2 (germline): MDHEN, SYDVKM. The CDR3 is 14 residues long.